Each of the 23 T cell receptor beta chains below was sequenced from the same sample in a study of control samples from healthy donors and cancer patients. The protocol was immunoSEQ multiplex PCR, while the TCRdb copy is restricted to in-frame clones and leaves out a portion. Of over 120,000 clones in the sample, roughly 94% were seen once. The sequenced material came from PBMCs. These receptors came from a man between 60 and 75 years old with colorectal cancer.

The V gene is TRBV4-2, the J gene TRBJ1-5; no firm D call. V gave up 0 bases and J gave up 4 bases, with 7 bases separating them. The CDR3 extends over 14 amino acids. CDR1 and CDR2 from the germline V gene are LGHNA and YNFKEQ. CDR3: CASSQDGVNQPQHF. The CDR3 nucleotides read TGTGCCAGCAGCCAAGATGGGGTGAATCAGCCCCAGCATTTT.

J is TRBJ1-2 and V is TRBV7-2; D is perhaps TRBD1 (5 bases). Germline CDR1 reads SGHTA; CDR2 reads FQGNSA. The CDR3 spans 14 residues. Trimming took off 5 bases at V and 6 bases at J, with 16 bases between the two ends. CDR3 region: CASSPRAAGNGYTF. Here the CDR3 DNA reads TGTGCCAGCAGCCCCAGGGCCGCGGGGAATGGCTACACCTTC.

This clone came up a few times. The chain combines TRBV3-1 (or the pseudogene TRBV3-2) with TRBJ1-5, with D unresolved. The CDR3 contains 15 residues. The V end was cut by 1 base, the J end by 2 bases, with 9 bases between. Germline values: CDR1 LGHDT, CDR2 YNNKEL (reference sequence). In nucleotides, the CDR3 is TGTGCCAGCAGCCAAGGGAGCGGGGGCAATCAGCCCCAGCATTTT. The encoded protein is CASSQGSGGNQPQHF.

This clone was seen many times. The V and J genes are TRBV19 and TRBJ1-6; no firm D call. Looked up from germline, CDR1 is LNHDA and CDR2 is SQIVND (reference sequence). CDR3 length: 12 amino acids. V lost 5 bases and J lost 8, with 7 bases in between. This chain's CDR3 is CASSGPDSPLHF. In DNA form, the CDR3 reads TGTGCCAGTAGTGGCCCGGATTCACCCCTCCACTTT.

This chain connects TRBV24-1 to TRBJ2-2; 7 nucleotides agree with TRBD1. The germline V gene has CDR1 KGHDR and CDR2 SFDVKD. The CDR3 covers 17 residues. V lost 3 bases, J lost 0 bases, and 6 bases stayed unmatched. CDR3 sequence (DNA): TGTGCCACCAGTGATGAGGGGGCCTGGGCGAACACCGGGGAGCTGTTTTTT. This translates into CATSDEGAWANTGELFF.

This chain links TRBV19 with TRBJ1-1; D is unresolved. Germline CDR1 is LNHDA and CDR2 is SQIVND (reference sequence). The CDR3 sequence is 11 residues long. The V gene lost 3 bases and the J gene lost 5 bases, with 4 bases spanning the gap. CDR3 amino acids: CASSIFTEAFF. In DNA, the CDR3 is TGTGCCAGTAGTATTTTTACTGAAGCTTTCTTT.

The chain combines TRBV7-2 with TRBJ1-5; unclear D gene. CDR1 SGHTA and CDR2 FQGNSA come from the germline V gene. The CDR3 covers 12 residues. Trimming removed 4 bases at V and 6 bases at J, with 7 bases between. This CDR3 reads CASSSLGQPQHF. The CDR3 DNA reads TGTGCCAGCAGCTCTTTAGGTCAGCCCCAGCATTTT. The complete variable domain, with remaining parts taken from reference TRBV7-2 and TRBJ1-5, reads GAGVSQSPSNKVTEKGKDVELRCDPISGHTALYWYRQSLGQGLEFLIYFQGNSAPDKSGLPSDRFSAERTGGSVSTLTIQRTQQEDSAVYLCASSSLGQPQHFGDGTRLSIL.

The rearrangement links TRBV5-1 to TRBJ2-1, with a possible D match to TRBD1 (6 bases). This CDR3 region has 15 residues. V was trimmed by 4 bases and J by 4 bases, leaving 15 bases between them. Per germline, CDR1 SGHRS and CDR2 YFSETQ. The CDR3 here is CASSLPGTLYNEQFF. The CDR3, as DNA: TGCGCCAGCAGCCTCCCCGGGACACTGTACAATGAGCAGTTCTTC.

J is TRBJ1-5 and V is TRBV9; D not resolved. Between the trimmed V and J ends, which lost 4 bases and 10 bases, there was a span of 15 bases. The CDR3 loop spans 13 amino acids. Germline V CDR1 and CDR2: SGDLS, YYNGEE. The CDR3 sequence: CASSLAPSGPQHF. In DNA, the CDR3 is TGTGCCAGCAGCCTTGCCCCCTCGGGACCCCAGCATTTT.

This chain links TRBV19 with TRBJ1-1; perhaps TRBD1 as D (5 bases). The V gene lost 3 bases and the J gene lost 4 bases, with 15 bases spanning the gap. The V gene's germline CDR1 is LNHDA and CDR2 SQIVND (reference sequence). CDR3 size: 15 residues. Here the CDR3 reads CASSIQSGGGTEAFF. The DNA for the CDR3 is TGTGCCAGTAGTATTCAGAGCGGGGGTGGCACTGAAGCTTTCTTT. The variable domain in full, completed from reference TRBV19 and TRBJ1-1, reads DGGITQSPKYLFRKEGQNVTLSCEQNLNHDAMYWYRQDPGQGLRLIYYSQIVNDFQKGDIAEGYSVSREKKESFPLTVTSAQKNPTAFYLCASSIQSGGGTEAFFGQGTRLTVV.

This chain joins TRBV5-6 and TRBJ1-2; D ambiguous. The CDR3 sequence is 13 residues long. V gave up 4 bases and J gave up 2 bases, with 9 bases separating them. Looked up from germline, CDR1 is SGHDT and CDR2 is YYEEEE. For the CDR3, the DNA is TGTGCCAGCAGCCCTGGAATAAACTATGGCTACACCTTC. Protein product: CASSPGINYGYTF.

V gene TRBV5-5 combines with J gene TRBJ1-6; D ambiguous. The V end was cut by 0 bases, the J end by 8 bases, with 9 bases between. The CDR3 has 14 residues. The germline gives CDR1 SGHKS, CDR2 YYEKEE (reference sequence). The CDR3 here is CASSLALGDSPLHF. The CDR3, as DNA: TGTGCCAGCAGCTTGGCCTTGGGCGATTCACCCCTCCACTTT.

V and J are TRBV4-1 and TRBJ1-5, with no clear D. V was pared by 1 base and J by 7 bases, with 8 bases between. CDR1 and CDR2 from the germline V gene are MGHRA and YSYEKL. The CDR3 covers 13 residues. The CDR3 spells CASSQGVGQPQHF. CDR3 nucleotide sequence: TGCGCCAGCAGCCAAGGGGTCGGACAGCCCCAGCATTTT.

The CDR3 DNA reads TGTGCCAGCCGGGCTGGGGGCACAGATACGCAGTATTTT. This translates into CASRAGGTDTQYF. The chain couples TRBV2 to TRBJ2-3; no clear D gene. The germline CDR1 and CDR2 sequences are SNHLY and FYNNEI. Trimming took off 8 bases at V and 1 base at J, with 10 bases between the two ends. CDR3 length: 13 amino acids.

The chain couples TRBV7-2 to TRBJ1-4, with 9 bases that match TRBD1. The CDR3 runs 15 residues. The V gene end was trimmed by 5 bases and the J gene end by 4 bases; junction bases not matched to a gene: 5. Germline V gives CDR1 SGHTA, CDR2 FQGNSA. CDR3 bases: TGTGCCAGCAGCACGACAGGGGGACTTAATGAAAAACTGTTTTTT. As protein: CASSTTGGLNEKLFF.

This chain links TRBV12-3 or TRBV12-4 with TRBJ2-6; D is unresolved. The CDR3 consists of 11 residues. Trimming cost V 6 bases and J 5 bases, with 2 bases left between them. CDR3 sequence reads: CASRRANVLTF. Here the CDR3 DNA reads TGTGCCAGCAGACGGGCCAACGTCCTGACTTTC.

The chain has TRBV25-1 and TRBJ1-1; D perhaps matches TRBD1 (5 bases). Germline CDR1 reads MGHDK; CDR2 reads SYGVNS. The CDR3 contains 14 residues. The V end lost 4 bases, the J end lost 3 bases, and 12 bases lay between the germline ends. CDR3 in DNA: TGTGCCAGCAGTGTAATTCAAGGGGACACTGAAGCTTTCTTT. Residues: CASSVIQGDTEAFF.

This chain uses TRBV5-4 with TRBJ2-1; 15 bases match TRBD2. Per the germline V gene, CDR1 is SGHNT and CDR2 is YYREEE (reference sequence). The CDR3 runs to 15 residues. V was pared by 6 bases and J by 8 bases, with 6 bases of the junction left unmatched. The CDR3 DNA is TGTGCCAGCACTCCGGGACTAGCGGGGGGTTATGAGCAGTTCTTC. Translated, it gives CASTPGLAGGYEQFF.

V and J are TRBV3-1 (or the pseudogene TRBV3-2) and TRBJ2-5; possibly TRBD1 for D (6 bases). The CDR3 is 17 amino acids. V was pared by 4 bases and J by 4 bases, with 22 bases between. Germline lookup yields CDR1 LGHDT and CDR2 YNNKEL (reference sequence). The CDR3 here is CASSPQGKGTVGETQYF. The DNA of the CDR3 is TGTGCCAGCAGCCCCCAGGGGAAGGGGACGGTGGGAGAGACCCAGTACTTC.

The V gene is TRBV7-2, the J gene TRBJ1-1; the D is unclear. The CDR3 spans 12 residues. The V end lost 2 bases, the J end lost 0 bases, and 1 base lay between the germline ends. Germline assignment: CDR1 SGHTA and CDR2 FQGNSA. The CDR3 spells CASSLLNTEAFF. CDR3 DNA: TGTGCCAGCAGCTTACTGAACACTGAAGCTTTCTTT.

The count of this clone is one. The CDR3 DNA follows: TGTGCCAGTAGTACCAGGACAGGGAACGAGCAGTACTTC. This translates into CASSTRTGNEQYF. This sequence joins TRBV19 and TRBJ2-7, with 8 bases that match TRBD1. The germline gives CDR1 LNHDA, CDR2 SQIVND (reference sequence). The CDR3 is 13 amino acids. The V gene end was trimmed by 4 bases and the J gene end by 5 bases; junction bases not matched to a gene: 4.

CDR3 region: CASSLVQATDTQYF. The DNA for the CDR3 is TGTGCCAGCAGCTTAGTACAGGCCACAGATACGCAGTATTTT. This chain links TRBV7-2 with TRBJ2-3; D is perhaps TRBD1 (5 bases). The CDR3 is 14 residues long. V was pared by 1 base and J by 2 bases, with 7 bases between. Germline V gene data show CDR1 as SGHTA and CDR2 as FQGNSA.

Comment on this clone: Germline and junction disagree at one end, which may indicate a read error. The chain has TRBV6-5 and TRBJ1-1; D unclear. The CDR3 is 13 amino acids. The germline gives CDR1 MNHEY, CDR2 SVGAGI. CDR3 nucleotide sequence: TGTGCCAGCACCTCCCAGGCCCTGGCTGAGGCTTTCTTT. Encoded protein: CASTSQALAEAFF.